Following are 13 T cell receptor beta chains from one sample sequenced in a study of OX40 agonist ivuxolimab in advanced cancers. Sequencing used immunoSEQ multiplex PCR; TCRdb keeps in-frame clones, though not all of them. The table shows 45,000 to 60,000 clones, with approximately 90% occurring only once. The sample consisted of CD4+ or CD8+ T cells sorted from blood, taken in a trial of the OX40 agonist ivuxolimab. These receptors came from an adult with an advanced solid tumor such as melanoma, head and neck, liver or kidney cancer.

This clone was found once. V and J are TRBV28 and TRBJ2-5; D is undetermined. The ends were cut back, 5 bases at V and 1 base at J, with 11 bases in the middle. Germline V gene lookup returns CDR1 MDHEN and CDR2 SYDVKM. CDR3 length: 14 amino acids. In DNA, the CDR3 is TGTGCCAGCAGTCCCCCGACACTCCAAGAGACCCAGTACTTC. Encoded protein: CASSPPTLQETQYF.

This sequence joins TRBV7-9 and TRBJ1-4; a possible D gene is TRBD1 (5 bases). Germline V gene sequence: CDR1 SEHNR, CDR2 FQNEAQ (reference sequence). The CDR3 is made up of 15 amino acids. Trimming left V 2 bases short and J 2 bases short, with 9 bases between. CDR3 nucleotide sequence: TGTGCCAGCAGCTTACAAGGGGTGACTAATGAAAAACTGTTTTTT. Translated: CASSLQGVTNEKLFF.

V and J are TRBV6-1 and TRBJ1-1, with no clear D. CDR1 and CDR2 (germline): MNHNS, SASEGT. CDR3 length: 12 amino acids. Trimming took off 5 bases at V and 2 bases at J, with 6 bases between the two ends. This CDR3 is CASSWINTEAFF. The CDR3, as DNA: TGTGCCAGCAGTTGGATTAACACTGAAGCTTTCTTT.

V gene TRBV6-5 combines with J gene TRBJ2-3, with TRBD2 identical over 7 bases. CDR1 and CDR2 from the germline V gene are MNHEY and SVGAGI. After removal of 6 bases from V and 5 bases from J, the junction contained 8 bases not matched to a gene. CDR3 length: 14 residues. CDR3 nucleotides: TGTGCCAGCAGCCGAGCGGGAATTAAAGATACGCAGTATTTT. Protein product: CASSRAGIKDTQYF.

The chain is built from TRBV5-1 and TRBJ2-5; 9 bases are a match to TRBD1. V lost 3 bases to trimming and J lost 4 bases; unmatched junction nucleotides: 7. The CDR3 runs 15 residues. Germline CDR1 reads SGHRS; CDR2 reads YFSETQ. The CDR3 DNA sequence: TGCGCCAGCAGCTATCTCACAGGGGGCGTAGAGACCCAGTACTTC. It specifies CASSYLTGGVETQYF.

V and J are TRBV5-1 and TRBJ1-4; D is uncertain. CDR1 is SGHRS, CDR2 YFSETQ, per germline. V gave up 0 bases and J gave up 4 bases, with 10 bases separating them. CDR3 length: 15 amino acids. The CDR3 here is CASSLEGAGNEKLFF. As DNA, the CDR3 is TGCGCCAGCAGCTTGGAGGGCGCTGGTAATGAAAAACTGTTTTTT.

This clone was detected a few times. The CDR3 DNA is TGCGCCAGCAGCTTGGGTGGGGGGCCCTACAATGAGCAGTTCTTC. Protein product: CASSLGGGPYNEQFF. V and J are TRBV5-1 and TRBJ2-1, with D tentatively TRBD1 or TRBD2 (6 bases each). Per the germline V gene, CDR1 is SGHRS and CDR2 is YFSETQ. The CDR3 is made up of 15 amino acids. Trimming took off 0 bases at V and 2 bases at J, with 9 bases between the two ends.

This chain uses TRBV7-2 with TRBJ2-1; 9 bases line up with TRBD2. CDR3 size: 15 residues. V shed 5 bases and J 12 bases; nucleotides not matched to a gene: 14. Germline lookup yields CDR1 SGHTA and CDR2 FQGNSA. The CDR3 DNA follows: TGTGCCAGCAGCCCACCCTGGAGGCGGGAGGGGTCGCAGTTCTTC. Amino acids: CASSPPWRREGSQFF.

The chain has TRBV5-1 and TRBJ2-1; D uncertain. This CDR3 is built from 14 residues. The V gene lost 0 bases and the J gene lost 9 bases, with 13 bases spanning the gap. Germline values: CDR1 SGHRS, CDR2 YFSETQ. The CDR3 reads CASSLVGIGLEQFF. CDR3 DNA sequence: TGCGCCAGCAGCTTGGTAGGGATAGGCCTTGAGCAGTTCTTC.

This chain connects TRBV6-1 to TRBJ1-2, with a weak D call TRBD1 (5 bases). This CDR3 is built from 12 residues. The V gene's germline CDR1 is MNHNS and CDR2 SASEGT. Trimming pared 6 bases from V and 4 bases from J, leaving 9 bases between. CDR3 sequence reads: CASRDSPYGYTF. The CDR3 DNA sequence: TGTGCCAGCAGAGACAGTCCCTATGGCTACACCTTC.

The chain links TRBV10-1 to TRBJ2-3; a weak D match, TRBD2 (6 bases). The CDR3 has 15 amino acids. CDR1 and CDR2 (germline): WNHNN, SYGVQD (reference sequence). With 5 bases removed from V and 2 bases from J, the gap between germline ends came to 14 bases. CDR3 bases: TGCGCCAGCAGTACCGAGCGGGCCACCACAGATACGCAGTATTTT. It codes for CASSTERATTDTQYF.

This clone appeared once. This sequence joins TRBV15 and TRBJ1-5; D remains ambiguous. The V gene's germline CDR1 is LNHNV and CDR2 YYDKDF (reference sequence). This CDR3 spans 15 amino acids. V lost 3 bases, J lost 1 base, and 10 bases lay in between. The CDR3 loop reads CATSRSDTSNQPQHF. CDR3 nucleotide sequence: TGTGCCACCAGCAGGTCTGACACCAGCAATCAGCCCCAGCATTTT. The complete variable domain, with remaining parts taken from reference TRBV15 and TRBJ1-5, reads DAMVIQNPRYQVTQFGKPVTLSCSQTLNHNVMYWYQQKSSQAPKLLFHYYDKDFNNEADTPDNFQSRRPNTSFCFLDIRSPGLGDTAMYLCATSRSDTSNQPQHFGDGTRLSIL.

The V call is TRBV18, the J call TRBJ2-2; D ambiguous. The CDR3 has 16 residues. The V end lost 2 bases, the J end lost 0 bases, and 10 bases lay between the germline ends. The germline V gene has CDR1 KGHSH and CDR2 LQKENI. The CDR3 loop reads CASSPMVGANTGELFF. In DNA, the CDR3 is TGTGCCAGCTCACCAATGGTTGGGGCGAACACCGGGGAGCTGTTTTTT.